A selection of T cell receptor beta chains follows, all from one sample in a study of regulatory T cells in long-lasting Graves disease. TCRdb re-called the multiplex PCR reads with MiXCR, one entry per CDR3 protein. Of a few hundred thousand distinct CDR3 sequences detected, around 15% appear once; the ten largest clones hold approximately 30%. These same data were also listed under a study on T cells in Graves' hyperthyroidism and ophthalmopathy.

This sample comprised peripheral blood mononuclear cells (PBMCs), obtained at new diagnosis, from a patient treated with antithyroid drugs. Receptors originate from a man aged 35-49 years with Graves disease. The CDR3 runs from the conserved cysteine through the conserved F or W. Each record gives: clone size, J gene, V gene, CDR3 length, D gene, CDR3 DNA, CDR3 protein. D genes are given only for firm matches. Expanded clones get a size class; other rows say once, few or many, or leave the size out.

size: few; J: TRBJ2-2; V: TRBV5-1; length: 18; D: TRBD1; DNA: TGCGCCAGCAGCTCTACAGCAACAGGGGGTCCGAACACCGGGGAGCTGTTTTTT; CDR3: CASSSTATGGPNTGELFF
size: NA; J: TRBJ2-7; V: TRBV30; length: 10; D: NA; DNA: TGTGCCTGGGGGGACTACGAGCAGTACTTC; CDR3: CAWGDYEQYF
size: many; J: TRBJ2-5; V: TRBV14; length: 13; D: NA; DNA: TGTGCCAGCAGCCAGGGAATCTCCGAGACCCAGTACTTC; CDR3: CASSQGISETQYF
size: NA; J: TRBJ1-2; V: TRBV6-5; length: 13; D: TRBD1; DNA: TGTGCCAGCAGTTCACAGGGGGCGGGCGGCTACACCTTC; CDR3: CASSSQGAGGYTF
size: many; J: TRBJ2-7; V: TRBV4-1; length: 14; D: NA; DNA: TGCGCCAGCAGCCAAGGGGAGTCCTCCTACGAGCAGTACTTC; CDR3: CASSQGESSYEQYF
size: few; J: TRBJ2-1; V: TRBV15; length: 11; D: NA; DNA: TGTGCCACCAGCAGAGCGGCTGAGCAGTTCTTC; CDR3: CATSRAAEQFF
size: few; J: TRBJ2-4; V: TRBV4-2; length: 15; D: TRBD1; DNA: TGTGCCAGCAGCCTAGAGACAGGGGGCATTTACATTCAGTACTTC; CDR3: CASSLETGGIYIQYF
size: NA; J: TRBJ1-3; V: TRBV7-9; length: 16; D: TRBD1; DNA: TGTGCCAGCAGCTTCTTCGACAGGGCCTCTGGAAACACCATATATTTT; CDR3: CASSFFDRASGNTIYF
size: many; J: TRBJ2-7; V: TRBV4-3; length: 14; D: TRBD1; DNA: TGCGCCAGCAGCCGAACCGGGACAGGATACGAGCAGTACTTC; CDR3: CASSRTGTGYEQYF
size: NA; J: TRBJ1-6; V: TRBV20-1; length: 18; D: NA; DNA: TGCAGTGCTAGACAGGGGCCACTACCGAGCTCCTATAATTCACCCCTCCACTTT; CDR3: CSARQGPLPSSYNSPLHF
size: many; J: TRBJ2-5; V: TRBV7-2; length: 15; D: TRBD2; DNA: TGTGCCAGCAGCTGGGGGGGGGGAAGCCAAGAGACCCAGTACTTC; CDR3: CASSWGGGSQETQYF
size: NA; J: TRBJ2-3; V: TRBV7-3; length: 16; D: NA; DNA: TGTGCCAGCAGCTCCGGCGGTCTGGGGGGCACAGATACGCAGTATTTT; CDR3: CASSSGGLGGTDTQYF
size: NA; J: TRBJ1-2; V: TRBV11-2; length: 13; D: NA; DNA: TGTGCCAGCAGCTATCTCACCTTTGATGGCTACACCTTC; CDR3: CASSYLTFDGYTF